This T cell receptor (beta chain) comes out of a study of tumor and adjacent non-tumor tissue in lung cancer. Background on the study: The patients, 10 men and 5 or 6 women, were roughly 30 to 85 with stage I to III disease. Each sample yielded 3.5 million to 4.5 million productive TCRbeta reads on average.

TCRbeta libraries were built with three rounds of nested PCR, modified from ARM-PCR. TCRdb re-called the multiplex PCR reads with MiXCR, one entry per CDR3 protein. In the table there are about 90,000 distinct CDR3 sequences, more than 65% of which are singletons. RNA was extracted from bulk tissue without any cell sorting. This non-tumor lung sample came from over 3 cm beyond the tumor edge. Study-level results: In normal lung, the top 100 clones were significantly more dominant than in tumor. Tumor tissue had significantly higher TCR diversity than normal lung.

Notes on this clonotype: Its antigen is as yet unknown. The junction and the germline gene differ at one end; a read error may be behind it.

Specimen: distant non-tumor lung tissue. The TCR originated in a woman aged 50 to 60 with non-small cell lung cancer.

The chain's CDR3 is CASSHLNPGDSNEKPFF. Written as DNA, the CDR3 is TGTGCCAGCAGCCATCTTAACCCAGGGGACTCTAATGAAAAACCGTTTTTT. V usage is TRBV6-5 and J usage is TRBJ1-4; weak D call: TRBD1 (6 bases). Germline V gene sequence: CDR1 MNHEY, CDR2 SVGAGI. There are 17 residues in the CDR3.